The 4 T cell receptor beta chains reported below all come from one sample, sequenced in a study of shared clonotypes between healthy human individuals (dated by TCRdb to the early 2020s). The receptor library was made with the immunoSEQ multiplex PCR assay. Entries here come from immuneACCESS through TCRdb and include only in-frame sequences with V and J called. Some clones fail to appear in such tables; in the studies checked, an unresolved V gene covers under half of the shortfall, and the cause of the remainder is unknown. In this sample the table shows about 2,500,000 clones, roughly 92% of which occur a single time. The ten largest clones capture roughly 0.13% of the sample. Sequencing input: naive CD4+ T cells sorted from blood. The sample's cell subset or site label, in plain terms: CD45RA+ positively selected. These TCRs come from a man aged 18 to 35 in good health.

To note about this clone: The same CDR3 arises from other DNA sequences in this sample as well. This chain links TRBV5-1 with TRBJ1-1; unclear D gene. Trimming removed 5 bases at V and 1 base at J, with 9 bases between. The CDR3 has 13 amino acids. From germline, CDR1 is SGHRS and CDR2 YFSETQ. CDR3 DNA sequence: TGCGCCAGCAGTTTCACCGAGAACACTGAAGCTTTCTTT. This translates into CASSFTENTEAFF.

J is TRBJ2-1 and V is TRBV5-4; 9 bases fit TRBD2. This CDR3 is 16 amino acids long. After removal of 5 bases from V and 7 bases from J, the junction contained 13 bases not matched to a gene. The germline CDR1 and CDR2 sequences are SGHNT and YYREEE (reference sequence). CDR3 sequence reads: CASRPGTSRGHNEQFF. The DNA for the CDR3 is TGTGCCAGCAGACCTGGGACTAGCCGCGGGCATAATGAGCAGTTCTTC. The whole variable domain, filled in from reference TRBV5-4 and TRBJ2-1, reads ETGVTQSPTHLIKTRGQQVTLRCSSQSGHNTVSWYQQALGQGPQFIFQYYREEENGRGNFPPRFSGLQFPNYSSELNVNALELDDSALYLCASRPGTSRGHNEQFFGPGTRLTVL.

This clone showed up just a few times. The chain has TRBV29-1 and TRBJ1-1; D gene unclear. This CDR3 is built from 11 residues. From germline, CDR1 is SQVTM and CDR2 ANQGSEA. V was trimmed by 3 bases and J by 8 bases, leaving 10 bases between them. CDR3 region: CSVDRKSEAFF. Here the CDR3 DNA reads TGCAGCGTTGACAGGAAGAGCGAAGCTTTCTTT.

J is TRBJ2-3 and V is TRBV18; D may correspond to TRBD1 or TRBD2 (5 bases each). Trimming took off 4 bases at V and 0 bases at J, with 14 bases between the two ends. The CDR3 sequence is 16 residues long. Germline V gene sequence: CDR1 KGHSH, CDR2 LQKENI. The CDR3 nucleotides read TGTGCCAGCTCACGTCCGACTGGGGGAAGCACAGATACGCAGTATTTT. As protein: CASSRPTGGSTDTQYF.